Listed below are T cell receptor beta chains from one sample, sequenced in a study of T cell responses to AZD1222 COVID-19 vaccine. Some clones are missing from TCRdb's copy, which holds only in-frame ones; the method was immunoSEQ multiplex PCR. This table has about 120,000 clones, approximately 92% appearing once. The material was peripheral blood, obtained 28 days after the second dose of the MenACWY control vaccine. These receptors originate from an adult who received the MenACWY meningococcal vaccine as a control. The CDR3 runs from the conserved cysteine through the conserved F or W. D genes are given only for firm matches. Where a row states a size, it is once, few, many or the class of an expanded clone; other rows omit it.

J gene: TRBJ2-1; V gene: TRBV12-3/TRBV12-4; clone size: once; D gene: NA; CDR3 protein: CASSLGDVVQFF; CDR3 DNA: TGTGCCAGCAGTTTGGGGGATGTAGTGCAGTTCTTC
J gene: TRBJ2-3; V gene: TRBV19; clone size: NA; D gene: NA; CDR3 protein: CASSIRHDPTDTQYF; CDR3 DNA: TGTGCCAGTAGTATTCGACACGACCCCACAGATACGCAGTATTTT
J gene: TRBJ2-6; V gene: TRBV6-1; clone size: NA; D gene: NA; CDR3 protein: CASSELTSGANVLTF; CDR3 DNA: TGTGCCAGCAGTGAACTCACCTCTGGGGCCAACGTCCTGACTTTC
J gene: TRBJ1-3; V gene: TRBV2; clone size: NA; D gene: NA; CDR3 protein: CASSEGRSFSGNTIYF; CDR3 DNA: TGTGCCAGCAGTGAAGGTCGCAGTTTCTCTGGAAACACCATATATTTT
J gene: TRBJ2-5; V gene: TRBV10-2; clone size: NA; D gene: NA; CDR3 protein: CASRAERDGQETQYF; CDR3 DNA: TGCGCCAGCAGGGCCGAACGGGACGGCCAAGAGACCCAGTACTTC
J gene: TRBJ2-2; V gene: TRBV14; clone size: once; D gene: TRBD1; CDR3 protein: CASSQEASTGAAGELFF; CDR3 DNA: TGTGCCAGCAGCCAAGAGGCGAGCACAGGGGCGGCCGGGGAGCTGTTTTTT
J gene: TRBJ2-4; V gene: TRBV6-5; clone size: NA; D gene: NA; CDR3 protein: CASTSGGSAKNIQYF; CDR3 DNA: TGTGCCAGCACCTCGGGGGGCTCGGCCAAAAACATTCAGTACTTC
J gene: TRBJ2-5; V gene: TRBV7-2; clone size: once; D gene: TRBD2; CDR3 protein: CASSSAGTSGETQYF; CDR3 DNA: TGTGCCAGCAGCTCGGCCGGGACTAGCGGGGAGACCCAGTACTTC
J gene: TRBJ2-2; V gene: TRBV29-1; clone size: NA; D gene: NA; CDR3 protein: CSVRTFNTGELFF; CDR3 DNA: TGCAGCGTGCGGACATTTAACACCGGGGAGCTGTTTTTT
J gene: TRBJ1-5; V gene: TRBV2; clone size: NA; D gene: TRBD1; CDR3 protein: CASSGGTGAGNQPQHF; CDR3 DNA: TGTGCCAGCAGTGGTGGGACAGGGGCCGGCAATCAGCCCCAGCATTTT
J gene: TRBJ1-5; V gene: TRBV6-5; clone size: NA; D gene: NA; CDR3 protein: CASNRTPSGQPQHF; CDR3 DNA: TGTGCCAGCAACCGGACACCGAGCGGCCAGCCCCAGCATTTT
J gene: TRBJ2-2; V gene: TRBV4-2; clone size: once; D gene: TRBD2; CDR3 protein: CASSLWLAGMNTGELFF; CDR3 DNA: TGTGCCAGCTCCCTGTGGCTAGCGGGCATGAACACCGGGGAGCTGTTTTTT
J gene: TRBJ1-5; V gene: TRBV21-1; clone size: NA; D gene: NA; CDR3 protein: CASSKEGENQPQHF; CDR3 DNA: TGTGCCAGCAGCAAAGAGGGCGAAAATCAGCCCCAGCATTTT
J gene: TRBJ2-4; V gene: TRBV7-3; clone size: NA; D gene: NA; CDR3 protein: CASSLRQQDIQYF; CDR3 DNA: TGTGCCAGCAGCTTACGGCAGCAGGACATTCAGTACTTC
J gene: TRBJ1-3; V gene: TRBV7-2; clone size: NA; D gene: NA; CDR3 protein: CASSAPGVRAGNTIYF; CDR3 DNA: TGTGCCAGCAGCGCCCCGGGAGTGAGGGCTGGAAACACCATATATTTT
J gene: TRBJ2-1; V gene: TRBV5-1; clone size: NA; D gene: NA; CDR3 protein: CASSSQQGTRNNEQFF; CDR3 DNA: TGCGCCAGCAGCTCCCAACAGGGAACCCGAAACAATGAGCAGTTCTTC
J gene: TRBJ2-1; V gene: TRBV7-8; clone size: NA; D gene: TRBD1; CDR3 protein: CASSYSQGYGNEQFF; CDR3 DNA: TGTGCCAGCAGCTATTCACAGGGGTATGGAAATGAGCAGTTCTTC
J gene: TRBJ2-5; V gene: TRBV27; clone size: once; D gene: NA; CDR3 protein: CASSSTRAGLEETQYF; CDR3 DNA: TGTGCCAGCAGTTCGACTCGGGCGGGGTTGGAAGAGACCCAGTACTTC
J gene: TRBJ2-1; V gene: TRBV12-3/TRBV12-4; clone size: once; D gene: TRBD2; CDR3 protein: CASRRLAGEQFF; CDR3 DNA: TGTGCCAGCAGACGCTTAGCGGGGGAGCAGTTCTTC
J gene: TRBJ1-5; V gene: TRBV10-2; clone size: NA; D gene: NA; CDR3 protein: CASSEVQGNQPQHF; CDR3 DNA: TGCGCCAGCAGTGAGGTTCAGGGCAATCAGCCCCAGCATTTT
J gene: TRBJ2-2; V gene: TRBV18; clone size: NA; D gene: NA; CDR3 protein: CASSPPGPAIPGELFF; CDR3 DNA: TGTGCCAGCTCACCCCCCGGACCCGCTATCCCGGGGGAGCTGTTTTTT
J gene: TRBJ1-3; V gene: TRBV7-6; clone size: NA; D gene: NA; CDR3 protein: CASSFGGLSGNTIYF; CDR3 DNA: TGTGCCAGCAGCTTTGGAGGACTCTCTGGAAACACCATATATTTT
J gene: TRBJ2-5; V gene: TRBV7-9; clone size: NA; D gene: NA; CDR3 protein: CASSEVAGVGEETQYF; CDR3 DNA: TGTGCCAGCAGCGAAGTTGCAGGGGTTGGGGAAGAGACCCAGTACTTC
J gene: TRBJ2-5; V gene: TRBV24-1; clone size: once; D gene: NA; CDR3 protein: CATSDSTELQETQYF; CDR3 DNA: TGTGCCACCAGTGATTCGACAGAACTCCAAGAGACCCAGTACTTC
J gene: TRBJ2-7; V gene: TRBV5-8; clone size: NA; D gene: NA; CDR3 protein: CASSSRSNSGFNEQYF; CDR3 DNA: TGTGCCAGCAGCTCTCGGAGTAATTCGGGCTTCAACGAGCAGTACTTC
J gene: TRBJ2-1; V gene: TRBV6-2/TRBV6-3; clone size: NA; D gene: TRBD2; CDR3 protein: CASSYPNRGDNEQFF; CDR3 DNA: TGTGCCAGCAGTTACCCTAACCGGGGGGACAATGAGCAGTTCTTC
J gene: TRBJ2-1; V gene: TRBV28; clone size: NA; D gene: TRBD2; CDR3 protein: CATAPGTSGGRNEQFF; CDR3 DNA: TGTGCCACCGCCCCTGGGACTAGCGGGGGAAGGAATGAGCAGTTCTTC
J gene: TRBJ2-1; V gene: TRBV11-2; clone size: NA; D gene: NA; CDR3 protein: CASSITGTLYNEQFF; CDR3 DNA: TGTGCCAGCAGCATTACCGGGACTTTATACAATGAGCAGTTCTTC